The rows below give T cell receptor beta chains drawn from one sample of a study of cytotoxic CD8 clonotypes in ibrutinib-treated CLL. Data came from immunoSEQ multiplex PCR; TCRdb stores just in-frame clones and leaves some out. The sample records 45,000 to 70,000 clones, roughly three fifths being singletons. The source material was PBMCs, sampled after 24 months of ibrutinib treatment. These receptors all come from a human donor with chronic lymphocytic leukemia. Both conserved end residues are part of each CDR3. Fields, in order: D gene, clone size, J gene, V gene, CDR3 DNA, CDR3 protein. A D gene is named only where the DNA matches it firmly. Clone size is stated in some rows and not others, as once, few, many or a class when expanded.

NA	few	TRBJ1-6	TRBV5-1	TGTGCCAGCAGCCCGGCCCTTGGTACACCCCTCCACTTT	CASSPALGTPLHF
NA	NA	TRBJ1-2	TRBV28	TGTGCCAGCAGACGGGAGGCTTATGGCTACACCTTC	CASRREAYGYTF
NA	NA	TRBJ2-5	TRBV6-4	TGTGCCAGTCCCTCCCCGGACCAAGAGACCCAGTACTTC	CASPSPDQETQYF
NA	NA	TRBJ2-5	TRBV5-5	TGTGCCAGCAGCTTGGAGATTGGGACCCAGTACTTC	CASSLEIGTQYF
NA	many	TRBJ1-4	TRBV7-4	TGTGCCAGCAGCCCGGGGACCGTGGAAAAACTGTTTTTT	CASSPGTVEKLFF
TRBD1	NA	TRBJ1-2	TRBV5-6	TGTGCCAGCAGCTTGTCGGCGCCTATGACAGGGAGGGACGGCTACACCTTC	CASSLSAPMTGRDGYTF
NA	NA	TRBJ2-1	TRBV6-1	TGTGCCAGCAGTGAATTGAGAGGGGGTCGGCCTTCCTACAATGAGCAGTTCTTC	CASSELRGGRPSYNEQFF
NA	NA	TRBJ2-5	TRBV7-8	TGTGCCAGCAGCTTAGTAGGGGTTGGGCAAGAGACCCAGTACTTC	CASSLVGVGQETQYF
NA	few	TRBJ2-4	TRBV7-8	TGTGCCAGCAGCTTAGTGGGGGGATGGACCAAAAACATTCAGTACTTC	CASSLVGGWTKNIQYF
NA	NA	TRBJ1-1	TRBV6-5	TGTGCCAGCCAAATAAGTGGGGGTATGAACACTGAAGCTTTCTTT	CASQISGGMNTEAFF
NA	few	TRBJ2-5	TRBV6-5	TGTGCCAGCAGTTACCTGGGGCCCCGGGAGACCCAGTACTTC	CASSYLGPRETQYF
TRBD1	NA	TRBJ2-1	TRBV10-3	TGTGCCATCAGTGAGTCGAAGGGGACAGGCTCCTACAATGAGCAGTTCTTC	CAISESKGTGSYNEQFF